The following is a T cell receptor (beta chain) sequence with its context. Its matching antigen is unknown. Looked up from germline, CDR1 is SGHRS and CDR2 is YFSETQ. This CDR3 is 13 amino acids long. After removal of 3 bases from V and 1 base from J, the junction contained 0 bases not matched to a gene. This specimen comes from a study of cytomegalovirus exposure and HLA in healthy donors. Study-wide findings and caveats: Follow-up analysis found HLA locus-dependent TCR association rates, highest for DRB1 and lowest for HLA-C. As a later analysis showed, a missense DCLRE1C variant was linked to trimming of TCR beta V- and J-genes.

PCR primers comprised 60 Vbeta and 13 Jbeta primers. The repertoire was sequenced with immunoSEQ multiplex PCR; TCRdb's copy has only in-frame clones and lacks some. The sample yields 150,000 to 180,000 clones, approximately 80% seen once. The sequenced sample was PBMCs. The chain uses TRBV5-1 and TRBJ2-5, with 7 nucleotides matching TRBD1. This TCR was recovered from a man between 25 and 39 years old in good health and CMV-seropositive. The CDR3 nucleotides read TGCGCCAGCAGCTGGGACAGCCAAGAGACCCAGTACTTC. It specifies CASSWDSQETQYF.